The clone carrying this TCR beta chain appeared a few times. No antigen is known for it. The data stem from a study of T cell responses to AZD1222 COVID-19 vaccine. The study's findings and limits: All repertoire sampling was performed exclusively after the peak T cell response.

Method: immunoSEQ multiplex PCR; TCRdb's copy keeps in-frame clones and lacks some. Here the sample spans 95,000 to 100,000 clones, about 86% being singletons. The receptor was isolated from an adult in good health. The input for sequencing was peripheral blood, taken on day 0 of AZD1222 vaccination.

CDR3 DNA: TGTGCCAGTAGTATAACAGGGCTGCGGGCTTTCTTT. It translates to CASSITGLRAFF. This chain connects TRBV19 to TRBJ1-1, with D possibly being TRBD1 (6 bases). V was trimmed by 2 bases and J by 11 bases, leaving 12 bases between them. CDR1 is LNHDA, CDR2 SQIVND, per germline (reference sequence). CDR3 size: 12 residues.